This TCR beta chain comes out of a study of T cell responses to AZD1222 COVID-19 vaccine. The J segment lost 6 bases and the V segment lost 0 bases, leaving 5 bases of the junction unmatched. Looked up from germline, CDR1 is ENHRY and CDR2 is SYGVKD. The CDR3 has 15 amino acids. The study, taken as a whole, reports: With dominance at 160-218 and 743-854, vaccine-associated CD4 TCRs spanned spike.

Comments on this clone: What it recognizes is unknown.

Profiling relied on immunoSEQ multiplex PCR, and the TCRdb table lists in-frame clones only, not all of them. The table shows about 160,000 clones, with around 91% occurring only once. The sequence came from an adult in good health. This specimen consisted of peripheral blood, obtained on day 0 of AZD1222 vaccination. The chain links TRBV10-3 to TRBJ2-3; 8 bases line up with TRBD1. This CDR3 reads CAISESTGGRDTQYF. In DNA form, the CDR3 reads TGTGCCATCAGTGAGTCAACAGGGGGTAGGGATACGCAGTATTTT.